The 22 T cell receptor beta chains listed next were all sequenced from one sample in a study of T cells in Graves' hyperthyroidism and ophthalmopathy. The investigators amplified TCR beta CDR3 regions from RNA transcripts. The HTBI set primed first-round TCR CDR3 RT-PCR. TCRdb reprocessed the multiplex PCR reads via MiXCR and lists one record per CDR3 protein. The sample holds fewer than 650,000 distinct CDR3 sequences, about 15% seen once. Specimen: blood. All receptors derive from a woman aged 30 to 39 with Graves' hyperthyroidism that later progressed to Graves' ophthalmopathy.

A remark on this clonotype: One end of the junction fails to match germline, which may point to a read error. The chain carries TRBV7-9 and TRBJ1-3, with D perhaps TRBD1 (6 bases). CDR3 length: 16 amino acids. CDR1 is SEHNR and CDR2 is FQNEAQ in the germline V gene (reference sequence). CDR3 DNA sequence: TGTGCCAGCAGCCTAACTAGGGACAACTCTGGAGACACCATATATTTT. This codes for CASSLTRDNSGDTIYF.

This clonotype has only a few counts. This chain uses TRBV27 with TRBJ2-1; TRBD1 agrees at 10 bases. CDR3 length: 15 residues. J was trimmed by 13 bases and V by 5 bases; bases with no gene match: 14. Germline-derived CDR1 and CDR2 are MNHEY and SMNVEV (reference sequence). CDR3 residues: CASSPGDRGNVSQFF. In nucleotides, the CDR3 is TGTGCCAGCAGTCCCGGGGACAGGGGAAACGTAAGCCAGTTCTTC.

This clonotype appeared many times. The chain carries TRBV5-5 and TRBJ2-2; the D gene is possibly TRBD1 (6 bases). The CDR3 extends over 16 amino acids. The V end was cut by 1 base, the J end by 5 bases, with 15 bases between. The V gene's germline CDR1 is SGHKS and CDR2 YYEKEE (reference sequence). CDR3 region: CASSLSQGRYTGELFF. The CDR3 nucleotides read TGTGCCAGCAGCTTGAGTCAGGGGCGATATACCGGGGAGCTGTTTTTT.

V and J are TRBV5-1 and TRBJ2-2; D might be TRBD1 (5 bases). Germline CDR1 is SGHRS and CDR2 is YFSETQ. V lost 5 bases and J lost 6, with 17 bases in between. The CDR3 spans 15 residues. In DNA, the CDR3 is TGCGCCAGCAGTGTAGTAGGGGCCCCCGCCGGGGAGCTGTTTTTT. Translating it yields CASSVVGAPAGELFF.

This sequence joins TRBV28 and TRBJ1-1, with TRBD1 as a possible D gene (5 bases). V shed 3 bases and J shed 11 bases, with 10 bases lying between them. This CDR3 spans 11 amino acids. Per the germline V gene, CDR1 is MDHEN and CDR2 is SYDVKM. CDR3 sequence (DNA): TGTGCCAGCAGTTTTGGGGGTTACGCTTTCTTT. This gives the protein CASSFGGYAFF.

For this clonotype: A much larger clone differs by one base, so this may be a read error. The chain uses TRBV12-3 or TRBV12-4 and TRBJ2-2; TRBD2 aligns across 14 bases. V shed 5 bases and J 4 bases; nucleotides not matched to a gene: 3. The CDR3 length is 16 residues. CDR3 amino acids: CASSRGLAGATGELFF. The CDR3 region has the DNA TGTGCCAGCAGTAGGGGACTAGCGGGAGCCACCGGGGAGCTGTTTTTT.

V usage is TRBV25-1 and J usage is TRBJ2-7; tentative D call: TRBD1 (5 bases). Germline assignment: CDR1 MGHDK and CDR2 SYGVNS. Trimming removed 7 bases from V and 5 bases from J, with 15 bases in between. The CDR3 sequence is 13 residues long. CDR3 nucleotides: TGTGCCAGCAAACCTCAGGGTAACCACGAGCAGTACTTC. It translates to CASKPQGNHEQYF.

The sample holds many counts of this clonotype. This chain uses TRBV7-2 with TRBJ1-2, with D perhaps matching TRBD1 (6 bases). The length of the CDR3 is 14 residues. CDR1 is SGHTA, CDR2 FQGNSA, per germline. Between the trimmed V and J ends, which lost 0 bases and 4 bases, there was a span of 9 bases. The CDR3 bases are TGTGCCAGCAGCTTAGCGCAGGGGAGCTATGGCTACACCTTC. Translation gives CASSLAQGSYGYTF.

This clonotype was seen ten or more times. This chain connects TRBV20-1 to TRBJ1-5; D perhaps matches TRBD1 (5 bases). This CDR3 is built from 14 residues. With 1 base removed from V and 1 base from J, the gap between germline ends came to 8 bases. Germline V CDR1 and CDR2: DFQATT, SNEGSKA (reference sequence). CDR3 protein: CSARGGLSNQPQHF. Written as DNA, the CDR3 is TGCAGTGCTAGAGGGGGCCTCAGCAATCAGCCCCAGCATTTT.

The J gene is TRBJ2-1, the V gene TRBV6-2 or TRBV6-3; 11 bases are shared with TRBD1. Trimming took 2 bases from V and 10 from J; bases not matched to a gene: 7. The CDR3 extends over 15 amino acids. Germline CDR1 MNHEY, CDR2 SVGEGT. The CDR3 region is CASSYLDRGRGEQFF. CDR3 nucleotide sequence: TGTGCCAGCAGTTACCTGGACAGGGGGCGTGGCGAGCAGTTCTTC.

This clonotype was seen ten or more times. CDR3 bases: TGTGCCAGCGGTAGCGGGAGCACAGATACGCAGTATTTT. Protein product: CASGSGSTDTQYF. V is TRBV7-2 and J is TRBJ2-3; 7 bases agree with TRBD2. The germline CDR1 and CDR2 sequences are SGHTA and FQGNSA. With 8 bases clipped from V and 0 bases from J, the junction kept 2 bases outside the gene matches. This CDR3 contains 13 residues.

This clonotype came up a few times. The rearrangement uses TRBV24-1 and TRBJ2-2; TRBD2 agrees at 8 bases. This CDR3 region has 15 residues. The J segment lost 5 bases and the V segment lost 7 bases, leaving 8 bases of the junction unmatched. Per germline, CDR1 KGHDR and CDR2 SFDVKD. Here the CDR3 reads CATRAGAGETGELFF. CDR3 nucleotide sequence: TGTGCCACCAGAGCGGGAGCGGGAGAAACCGGGGAGCTGTTTTTT.

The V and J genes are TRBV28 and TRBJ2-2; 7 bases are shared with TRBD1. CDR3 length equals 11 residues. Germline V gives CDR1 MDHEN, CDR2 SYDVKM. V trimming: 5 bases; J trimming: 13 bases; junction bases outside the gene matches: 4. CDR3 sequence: CASSRDSRLFF. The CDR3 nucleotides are TGTGCCAGCAGTAGGGACAGCCGGCTGTTTTTT.

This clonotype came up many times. In nucleotides, the CDR3 is TGCAGTGCTAGAGATATAGGCTTTGAGCAGTTCTTC. Its translation is CSARDIGFEQFF. The rearrangement uses TRBV20-1 and TRBJ2-1; no reliable D call. CDR1 is DFQATT, CDR2 SNEGSKA, per germline (reference sequence). The CDR3 is 12 residues long. Trimming took 0 bases from V and 9 from J, leaving 9 bases between them.

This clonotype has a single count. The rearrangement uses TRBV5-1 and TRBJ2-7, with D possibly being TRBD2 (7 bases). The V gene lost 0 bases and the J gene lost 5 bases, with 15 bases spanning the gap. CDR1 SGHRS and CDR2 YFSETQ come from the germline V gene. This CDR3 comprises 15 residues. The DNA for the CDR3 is TGCGCCAGCAGCTTGGCCGGCGGGGGCCCCGACGAGCAGTACTTC. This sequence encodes CASSLAGGGPDEQYF.

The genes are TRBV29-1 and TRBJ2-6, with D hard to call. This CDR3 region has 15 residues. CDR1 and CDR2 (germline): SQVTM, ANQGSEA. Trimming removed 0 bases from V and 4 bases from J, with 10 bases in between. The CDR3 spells CSVEDPGVGANVLTF. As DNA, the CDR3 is TGCAGCGTTGAAGATCCTGGGGTCGGGGCCAACGTCCTGACTTTC.

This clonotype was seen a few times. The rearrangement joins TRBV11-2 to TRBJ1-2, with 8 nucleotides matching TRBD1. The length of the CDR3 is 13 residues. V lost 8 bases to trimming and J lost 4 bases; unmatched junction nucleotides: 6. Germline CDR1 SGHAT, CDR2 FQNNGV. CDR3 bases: TGTGCCAGCCACGGACAGGGACCCTATGGCTACACCTTC. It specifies CASHGQGPYGYTF.

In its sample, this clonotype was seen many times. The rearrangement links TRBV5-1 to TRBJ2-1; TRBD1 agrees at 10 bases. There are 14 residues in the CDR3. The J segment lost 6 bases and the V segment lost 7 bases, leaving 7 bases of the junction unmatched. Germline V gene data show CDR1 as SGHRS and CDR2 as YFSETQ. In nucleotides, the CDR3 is TGCGCCAGCTACGGGACAGGGGCTGCCAATGAGCAGTTCTTC. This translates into CASYGTGAANEQFF.

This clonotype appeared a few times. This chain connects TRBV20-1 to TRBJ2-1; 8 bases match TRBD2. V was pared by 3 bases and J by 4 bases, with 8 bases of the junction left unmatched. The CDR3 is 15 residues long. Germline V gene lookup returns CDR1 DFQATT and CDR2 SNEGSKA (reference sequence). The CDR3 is CSASSPSGLYNEQFF. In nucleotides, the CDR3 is TGCAGTGCTAGCTCCCCTAGCGGGCTTTACAATGAGCAGTTCTTC.

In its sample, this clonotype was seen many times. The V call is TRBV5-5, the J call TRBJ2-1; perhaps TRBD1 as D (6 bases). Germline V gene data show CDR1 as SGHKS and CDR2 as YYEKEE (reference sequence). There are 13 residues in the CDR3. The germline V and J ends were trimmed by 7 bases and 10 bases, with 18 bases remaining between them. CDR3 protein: CASPIFGDTEQFF. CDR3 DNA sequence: TGTGCCAGCCCTATTTTCGGGGACACAGAGCAGTTCTTC.

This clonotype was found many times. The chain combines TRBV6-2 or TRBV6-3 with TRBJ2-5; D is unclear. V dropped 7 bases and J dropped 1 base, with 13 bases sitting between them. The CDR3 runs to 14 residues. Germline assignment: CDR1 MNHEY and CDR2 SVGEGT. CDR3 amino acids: CASTIWDFQETQYF. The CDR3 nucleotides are TGTGCCAGCACCATCTGGGATTTCCAAGAGACCCAGTACTTC.

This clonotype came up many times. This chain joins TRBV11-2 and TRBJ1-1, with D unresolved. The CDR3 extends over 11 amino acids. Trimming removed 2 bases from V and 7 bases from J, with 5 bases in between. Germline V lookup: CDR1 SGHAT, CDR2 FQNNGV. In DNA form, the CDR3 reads TGTGCCAGCAGCTTACGCAGTGAAGCTTTCTTT. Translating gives CASSLRSEAFF.